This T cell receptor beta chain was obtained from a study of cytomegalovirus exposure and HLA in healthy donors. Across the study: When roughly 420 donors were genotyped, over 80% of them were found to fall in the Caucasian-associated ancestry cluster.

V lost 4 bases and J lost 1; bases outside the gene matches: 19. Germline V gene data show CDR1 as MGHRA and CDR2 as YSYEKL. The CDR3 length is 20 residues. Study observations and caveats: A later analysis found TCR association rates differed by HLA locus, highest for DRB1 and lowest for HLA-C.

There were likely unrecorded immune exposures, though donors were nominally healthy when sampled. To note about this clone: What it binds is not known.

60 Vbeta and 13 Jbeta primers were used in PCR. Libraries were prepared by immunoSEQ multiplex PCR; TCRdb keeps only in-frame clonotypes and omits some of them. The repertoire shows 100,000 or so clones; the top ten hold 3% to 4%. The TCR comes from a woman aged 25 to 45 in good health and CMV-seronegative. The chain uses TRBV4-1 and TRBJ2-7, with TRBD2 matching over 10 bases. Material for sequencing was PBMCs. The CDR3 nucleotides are TGCGCCAGCAGCCGCGAAGTAGGGCAAGCGGGAGGGCCAGTTTCCTACGAGCAGTACTTC. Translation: CASSREVGQAGGPVSYEQYF.